This TCR beta chain was obtained from a study of CD8+ T cells in alopecia areata (dated by TCRdb to the late 2010s). Looking at the study overall: Treated patients were enrolled in an open-label pilot trial of oral tofacitinib, 5 to 10 mg twice daily, for moderate-to-severe alopecia areata. Biopsies were taken from tofacitinib-treated patients at baseline and again at 4 and 24 weeks into treatment, and several of those patients also had a later scalp biopsy. Tofacitinib was administered for 6 to 18 months, and 6 months of follow-up off drug were then conducted to assess delayed response and recurrence. TCRbeta CDR3 regions were amplified by immunoSEQ multiplex PCR using 35 Vbeta forward and 13 Jbeta reverse primers. To study T cell clonal expansion in alopecia areata, the researchers applied high-throughput TCRbeta sequencing to both the C3H/HeJ mouse model and human patients. Scalp tissue and sorted CD4+ and CD8+ peripheral blood T cells from patchy and totalis/universalis alopecia areata patients and from healthy controls were covered by human TCRbeta sequencing. Scalp clonality was compared among normal scalp (n=4), patchy alopecia areata scalp (n=8), and alopecia totalis/universalis scalp (n=8). The RNA source kit depended on sample type: the PAXgene miRNA kit for fixed scalp, the miRNeasy kit for PBMCs, and the RNeasy kit for mouse skin. The SALT score, which quantifies the percentage of affected scalp surface area, was used to measure disease severity in treated patients. Findings and caveats that apply to the study as a whole: The treated cohort was small, with a single nonresponder, so links between baseline CD8+ expansion and response need larger studies. Unlike mouse skin, where gammadelta T cells dominate, normal human skin contains resident alphabeta T cells that get sequenced too, which complicates analysis of the scalp TCR repertoire. During tofacitinib treatment, many expanded lesional clones remained in scalp and blood, and this persistence may partly explain relapse after treatment is stopped. Higher clonality and more expanded CD8+ clones were observed in lesional scalp than in normal scalp, particularly in alopecia totalis/universalis, a finding suggestive of antigenic drive. Compared with mice, TCR sequences shared between patients were less clear, possibly partly because of HLA diversity across the patient population. Tofacitinib significantly lowered scalp clonality and the number of expanded CD8+ clones among the top 100 scalp clones.

In the case of this clone: This receptor's antigen is unknown. No quality values exist for individual bases; no much larger clone is one base distant.

The CDR3, cysteine through phenylalanine, is 14 amino acids long. The CDR3 DNA has 42 bases and is translated from base 1. Reading the germline V gene gives CDR1 MNHEY and CDR2 SVGAGI. V is shortened by 6 bases, J by 2 bases, and the region joining them spans 13 bases. This specimen's time point label, per the study, means: less than 30 weeks on oral tofacitinib. The sample's treatment or condition, from its label and the paper: oral pan-JAK inhibitor, 5-10 mg twice daily. Peripheral blood and lesional scalp punch biopsies were obtained from patients with alopecia areata. PBMCs were isolated by density centrifugation and stained for CD3, CD4 and CD8, after which CD4+ and CD8+ T cells were sorted on a FACSAria. Library preparation used the immunoSEQ multiplex PCR assay. To provide template for TCR sequencing, every sample had RNA extracted and reverse transcribed into cDNA. First-strand cDNA was synthesized with SuperScript III using a 2:1 mix of oligo-dT and random hexamers. A synthetic immune receptor repertoire was used to assess amplification bias, and residual bias was removed computationally. In the paper's pipeline: After raw reads were preprocessed to remove errors, the CDR3 was defined following IMGT conventions as running from the conserved cysteine to phenylalanine. Clonality was calculated as 1 minus Shannon entropy normalized by log2 of the number of productive unique TCRs. Scalp TCRbeta sequences were cross-referenced with sorted blood CD4 and CD8 repertoires so that the CD4 or CD8 identity of scalp clones could be inferred. TCRdb took over this immuneACCESS table, retaining in-frame rearrangements with V and J assigned. Such tables are incomplete; in checked studies, under half of the missing clones stem from an unresolved V gene, and the remainder is unexplained. V and J calls and clone size follow that table, whereas D and trimming were derived from the DNA. In all, the sample holds approximately 160,000 clones, and 60% to 75% of those were seen once. Together, the top ten hold more than 13% of the sample.

Sequences were derived from CD4+ T cells sorted from blood, sampled at week 24, from a patient treated with tofacitinib. This chain joins TRBV6-5 to TRBJ1-2; TRBD1 is perhaps the D gene, given 5 matching bases. This TCR came from a human donor with alopecia areata. CDR3 loop: CASRRGVGNYGYTF. The nucleotide sequence is given as TGTGCCAGCAGACGGGGGGTGGGGAACTATGGCTACACCTTC.